This T cell receptor (beta chain) was sequenced during a study of response to subunit inactivated influenza vaccine. General study results and limits: Only a handful of new T cells, the authors suggested, are recruited with each seasonal influenza vaccination.

TCRdb re-called the RT-PCR reads with MiXCR, one entry per CDR3 protein. The sample has 530,000 or so distinct CDR3 sequences; roughly 27% are singletons. This clonotype came up a few times. Its antigen is unknown. The V gene end was trimmed by 5 bases and the J gene end by 5 bases; junction bases not matched to a gene: 5. The germline V gene has CDR1 KGHSH and CDR2 LQKENI. CDR3 length: 13 amino acids. The receptor comes from a man in his fifties or sixties who received an inactivated influenza vaccine. This chain connects TRBV18 to TRBJ2-5; 7 bases align to TRBD2. The sequences come from CD4+ T cells sorted from PBMCs, collected 4 to 6 days after vaccination. The CDR3 DNA sequence: TGTGCCAGCTCAGCGGGGGTTGAGGAGACCCAGTACTTC. This gives the protein CASSAGVEETQYF.